The text below deals with one T cell receptor beta chain. Looked up from germline, CDR1 is SGHTA and CDR2 is FQGNSA. This CDR3 has 16 residues. V trimming: 3 bases; J trimming: 9 bases; junction bases outside the gene matches: 9. The data stem from a study of glioma-infiltrating T cells. The iRepertoire nested amplicon-rescue multiplex PCR amplified TCR alpha and beta CDR3s from RNA. TCRdb reprocessed the multiplex PCR reads via MiXCR and lists one record per CDR3 protein. The sample includes 150,000 to 200,000 distinct CDR3 sequences, 32% of them seen just once. The sample comprised glioma tissue, nonneoplastic brain tissue, or PBMCs (not recorded which). The chain links TRBV7-2 to TRBJ2-1, with 12 bases that match TRBD2. The TCR comes from a human donor with low-grade glioma or glioblastoma, undergoing nonglioma brain surgery, or in good health (not recorded which). CDR3 sequence reads: CASSLASGRVRGEQFF. DNA of the CDR3: TGTGCCAGCAGCTTGGCTAGCGGGAGGGTTCGGGGTGAGCAGTTCTTC.